Listed below are T cell receptor beta chains from one sample, sequenced in a study of post-analysis software for immune sequencing data. Using its own MiXCR run on the PCR reads, TCRdb lists one record per CDR3 protein. The table lists 450,000 to 700,000 distinct CDR3 sequences, around 40% of them singletons. The sample was blood. These receptors were collected from a girl aged 5-17 years with multiple sclerosis. The CDR3 runs from the conserved cysteine through the conserved F or W. A D gene is named only where the DNA matches it firmly. Size tells how often a clone was seen (once, few, many) or the class of an expanded clone, and some rows leave it out.

CDR3,DNA,size,D,V,J
CASSLELLETQYF,TGCGCCAGCAGCTTGGAATTACTAGAGACCCAGTACTTC,-,-,TRBV5-1,TRBJ2-5
CSVVSQGDGYTF,TGCAGCGTTGTCTCTCAGGGGGATGGCTACACCTTC,few,TRBD1,TRBV29-1,TRBJ1-2
CSARDPRDRGIYEQYF,TGCAGTGCTAGAGACCCCCGGGACAGGGGAATCTACGAGCAGTACTTC,-,TRBD1,TRBV20-1,TRBJ2-7
CASSLGGVTYEQYF,TGCGCCAGCAGCTTAGGGGGTGTTACCTACGAGCAGTACTTC,-,-,TRBV5-1,TRBJ2-7
CASSLTGPNEQYF,TGTGCCAGCAGCCTGACAGGTCCCAACGAGCAGTACTTC,-,-,TRBV28,TRBJ2-7
CASSDSASLGTEAFF,TGTGCCAGCAGTGACTCTGCGAGCCTGGGCACTGAAGCTTTCTTT,-,-,TRBV6-4,TRBJ1-1
CASSDLSYEQYF,TGTGCCAGCAGCGACCTCTCCTACGAGCAGTACTTC,few,-,TRBV7-8,TRBJ2-7
CASSLAGSATNEKLFF,TGTGCCAGCAGTTTAGCCGGCAGCGCAACTAATGAAAAACTGTTTTTT,once,-,TRBV12-3/TRBV12-4,TRBJ1-4
CANSVDRAPDTQYF,TGTGCCAACAGCGTCGACAGGGCCCCAGATACGCAGTATTTT,-,TRBD1,TRBV9,TRBJ2-3
CAISSRAVITDTQYF,TGTGCCATCAGCTCAAGAGCAGTGATCACAGATACGCAGTATTTT,-,-,TRBV10-3,TRBJ2-3
CASSSGRQETQYF,TGTGCCAGCAGCAGCGGGAGGCAAGAGACCCAGTACTTC,many,TRBD2,TRBV12-3/TRBV12-4,TRBJ2-5
CASRQLNTEAFF,TGTGCCAGCAGGCAGTTGAACACTGAAGCTTTCTTT,few,-,TRBV25-1,TRBJ1-1
CASRSGAENIQYF,TGTGCCAGCAGGAGCGGGGCGGAGAACATTCAGTACTTC,-,TRBD2,TRBV12-3/TRBV12-4,TRBJ2-4
CASSLREGRMDNEQFF,TGTGCCAGCAGCTTAAGGGAGGGAAGAATGGACAATGAGCAGTTCTTC,-,TRBD2,TRBV7-2,TRBJ2-1
CASSQTTVPGEQYF,TGTGCCAGCAGCCAAACGACTGTACCAGGGGAGCAGTACTTC,-,-,TRBV13,TRBJ2-5
CASSEVFSTDTQYF,TGTGCCAGCAGTGAAGTATTTAGCACAGATACGCAGTATTTT,-,-,TRBV2,TRBJ2-3
CASSHGPNYEQYF,TGCGCCAGCAGCCACGGACCTAACTACGAGCAGTACTTC,few,-,TRBV5-1,TRBJ2-7
CASSVETRAGGYGYTF,TGTGCCAGCAGCGTAGAGACCCGGGCAGGGGGCTATGGCTACACCTTC,-,TRBD1,TRBV9,TRBJ1-2
CAISAEYEQYF,TGTGCCATCAGTGCTGAGTACGAGCAGTACTTC,-,-,TRBV10-3,TRBJ2-7
CATLGDIYTPCSREQYF,TGCGCCACCCTCGGGGACATTTATACCCCCTGTTCAAGAGAGCAGTACTTC,few,-,TRBV5-1,TRBJ2-5
CASSEISLHNQPQHF,TGCGCCAGCAGTGAGATAAGCTTACACAATCAGCCCCAGCATTTT,-,-,TRBV10-2,TRBJ1-5
CASSQVDSNQPQHF,TGTGCCAGCAGCCAAGTCGATAGCAATCAGCCCCAGCATTTT,few,-,TRBV4-2,TRBJ1-5
CASSLRVGNEQFF,TGTGCCAGCAGCTTAAGAGTGGGGAATGAGCAGTTCTTC,-,-,TRBV11-1,TRBJ2-1
CASSIIGTEAFF,TGTGCCAGCAGTATCATAGGCACTGAAGCTTTCTTT,few,-,TRBV12-3/TRBV12-4,TRBJ1-1
CASTLQGGKSYEQYF,TGTGCCAGCACCCTCCAGGGGGGCAAATCCTACGAGCAGTACTTC,few,-,TRBV3-1,TRBJ2-7
CAISDPGTSEETQYF,TGTGCCATCAGTGATCCCGGGACCTCGGAAGAGACCCAGTACTTC,-,-,TRBV10-3,TRBJ2-5
CAGGPRYYTQYF,TGTGCCGGGGGACCTAGGTATTATACGCAGTATTTT,-,-,TRBV6-1,TRBJ2-3
CSAFADRGYVYGYTF,TGCAGTGCTTTCGCCGACCGGGGCTATGTCTATGGCTACACCTTC,-,-,TRBV20-1,TRBJ1-2
CASRQGAHGYTF,TGTGCCAGCAGGCAGGGGGCGCATGGCTACACCTTC,-,TRBD1,TRBV6-1,TRBJ1-2
CASSLQGAHGTQYF,TGTGCCAGCAGCCTACAGGGGGCTCACGGTACGCAGTATTTT,-,TRBD1,TRBV3-1,TRBJ2-3
CASSQDRLRAFF,TGTGCCAGCAGCCAAGATAGGCTTAGGGCTTTCTTT,-,-,TRBV3-1,TRBJ1-1
CAISEPEGRGYQETQYF,TGTGCCATCAGTGAGCCTGAGGGGAGGGGGTACCAAGAGACCCAGTACTTC,few,-,TRBV10-3,TRBJ2-5
CASSRQEQFF,TGTGCCAGCAGCCGACAGGAGCAGTTCTTC,few,-,TRBV12-3/TRBV12-4,TRBJ2-1
CATSDYNEKLFF,TGTGCCACCAGTGATTACAATGAAAAACTGTTTTTT,few,-,TRBV24-1,TRBJ1-4
CASSWRLPGTSGQETQYF,TGTGCCAGCAGCTGGCGACTCCCCGGGACTAGCGGACAAGAGACCCAGTACTTC,-,TRBD2,TRBV7-2,TRBJ2-5
CASSSRTSGRAGTDTQYF,TGTGCCAGCAGCTCCCGGACTAGCGGGAGGGCAGGAACAGATACGCAGTATTTT,few,TRBD2,TRBV7-2,TRBJ2-3
CASSLRGKLFF,TGTGCCAGCAGTTTAAGGGGGAAACTGTTTTTT,-,-,TRBV12-3/TRBV12-4,TRBJ1-4
CASSQGTGAYTEAFF,TGTGCCAGCAGCCAAGGGACCGGGGCCTACACTGAAGCTTTCTTT,once,-,TRBV3-1,TRBJ1-1
CASSLTGTGGGTEAFF,TGTGCCAGCAGCTTAACCGGGACAGGGGGCGGCACTGAAGCTTTCTTT,-,TRBD1,TRBV7-3,TRBJ1-1
CASSPCEGAGYGYTF,TGCGCCAGCAGCCCCTGCGAGGGGGCGGGCTATGGCTACACCTTC,-,TRBD1,TRBV5-1,TRBJ1-2
CATSRGVPVHEQYF,TGTGCCACCAGCAGAGGTGTGCCGGTCCACGAGCAGTACTTC,few,-,TRBV15,TRBJ2-7
CASSHATVTNEKLFF,TGTGCCAGCAGCCATGCGACGGTGACTAATGAAAAACTGTTTTTT,-,-,TRBV7-9,TRBJ1-4
CASSQNLAGEQHF,TGTGCCAGCAGCCAAAACCTAGCGGGAGAGCAGCACTTC,-,TRBD2,TRBV4-2,TRBJ2-5
CASSLKGAGGPHGELFF,TGTGCCAGCAGTCTGAAGGGAGCGGGGGGCCCTCACGGGGAGCTGTTTTTT,-,TRBD2,TRBV6-1,TRBJ2-2
CASSLGGNSGTQYF,TGCGCCAGCAGCTTGGGGGGCAACTCGGGGACCCAGTACTTC,once,-,TRBV5-1,TRBJ2-5
CSARAPSTDTQYF,TGCAGTGCTAGAGCCCCCAGCACAGATACGCAGTATTTT,-,-,TRBV20-1,TRBJ2-3
CASSLGPGLDIQYF,TGCGCCAGCAGCTTGGGCCCAGGCCTGGACATTCAGTACTTC,few,-,TRBV5-1,TRBJ2-4
CSARGTGGYEQYF,TGCAGTGCTAGAGGGACAGGGGGCTACGAGCAGTACTTC,few,TRBD1,TRBV20-1,TRBJ2-7
CSVRGQSGANVLTF,TGCAGCGTGAGGGGGCAGTCTGGGGCCAACGTCCTGACTTTC,-,TRBD1,TRBV29-1,TRBJ2-6
CASSRTSGEETQYF,TGCGCCAGCAGCCGGACTAGCGGGGAAGAGACCCAGTACTTC,-,TRBD2,TRBV5-1,TRBJ2-5
CAIGGLRPNTDTQYF,TGTGCCATCGGGGGACTCCGACCAAACACAGATACGCAGTATTTT,-,-,TRBV10-3,TRBJ2-3
CASSYHVASGRPQFF,TGTGCCAGCAGTTATCATGTTGCTAGCGGGAGGCCACAGTTCTTC,-,TRBD2,TRBV6-5,TRBJ2-1
CASSHQGQGSTEAFF,TGTGCCAGCAGCCATCAGGGACAGGGCAGCACTGAAGCTTTCTTT,-,TRBD1,TRBV3-1,TRBJ1-1
CASSELSRTAGTQYF,TGTGCCAGCAGTGAACTATCTCGGACGGCGGGTACGCAGTATTTT,-,-,TRBV2,TRBJ2-3
CATSDETGGADTQYF,TGTGCCACCAGTGACGAGACAGGGGGCGCGGATACGCAGTATTTT,-,TRBD1,TRBV24-1,TRBJ2-3
CASRTTLGQGEANYGYTF,TGTGCCAGCAGAACAACCTTGGGACAGGGGGAAGCTAACTATGGCTACACCTTC,-,TRBD1,TRBV27,TRBJ1-2
CASSSRTGKDNEQFF,TGTGCCAGCAGCTCGCGGACAGGGAAGGACAATGAGCAGTTCTTC,-,TRBD1,TRBV7-2,TRBJ2-1
CASTLRLAGVWQETQYF,TGTGCCAGCACCCTAAGACTAGCGGGAGTATGGCAAGAGACCCAGTACTTC,few,TRBD2,TRBV12-3/TRBV12-4,TRBJ2-5
CASSFSSGAGQPQHF,TGTGCCAGCAGTTTTTCCTCAGGGGCGGGCCAGCCCCAGCATTTT,-,-,TRBV12-3/TRBV12-4,TRBJ1-5